Below are 8 T cell receptor beta chains sequenced from a single sample in a study of OX40 agonist ivuxolimab in advanced cancers. TCRdb's table, derived via immunoSEQ multiplex PCR, lists solely in-frame clones and lacks some. The table shows fewer than 80,000 clones, with less than 95% occurring only once. The material was CD4+ or CD8+ T cells sorted from blood, obtained in a trial of the OX40 agonist ivuxolimab. The receptors here all came from an adult with an advanced solid tumor such as melanoma, head and neck, liver or kidney cancer.

The chain couples TRBV5-1 to TRBJ2-1; maybe TRBD2 (6 bases). Germline CDR1 and CDR2: SGHRS and YFSETQ. Trimming took off 0 bases at V and 8 bases at J, with 12 bases between the two ends. This CDR3 contains 14 residues. This chain's CDR3 is CASSLGAGLDEQFF. The CDR3 DNA reads as TGCGCCAGCAGCTTGGGGGCGGGATTGGATGAGCAGTTCTTC.

The V gene is TRBV5-1, the J gene TRBJ1-4; the match to TRBD1 covers 8 bases. With 4 bases clipped from V and 3 bases from J, the junction kept 5 bases outside the gene matches. The germline CDR1 and CDR2 sequences are SGHRS and YFSETQ. CDR3 length: 15 residues. The CDR3 is CASSGQGAANEKLFF. CDR3 sequence (DNA): TGCGCCAGCAGCGGTCAGGGGGCGGCTAATGAAAAACTGTTTTTT.

This rearrangement joins TRBV30 to TRBJ2-7; no reliable D call. V lost 5 bases and J lost 6, with 11 bases in between. The CDR3 has 11 residues. The V gene's germline CDR1 is GTSNPN and CDR2 SVGIG (reference sequence). DNA of the CDR3: TGTGCCTGGGAAGGGATGGGCGAGCAGTACTTC. Translation: CAWEGMGEQYF.

The CDR3 DNA sequence: TGCGCCAGCAGCTCACAGGGCGGGTCCTACAATGAGCAGTTCTTC. Residues: CASSSQGGSYNEQFF. V gene TRBV5-1 combines with J gene TRBJ2-1, with D possibly TRBD1 on 6 matching bases. This CDR3 is 15 amino acids long. Germline values: CDR1 SGHRS, CDR2 YFSETQ. The germline V and J ends were trimmed by 3 bases and 1 base, with 11 bases remaining between them.

The chain has TRBV7-2 and TRBJ2-7; D is unclear. V was cut by 8 bases and J by 3 bases, with 8 bases left in between. The CDR3 runs to 11 residues. Per the germline V gene, CDR1 is SGHTA and CDR2 is FQGNSA. The CDR3 nucleotides are TGTGCCAGCGGCGAAAACTACGAGCAGTACTTC. As protein: CASGENYEQYF.

The rearrangement uses TRBV21-1 and TRBJ2-7; TRBD2 is taken as the D call from the table, unchecked against the DNA. TRBV21-1 is a known pseudogene. This CDR3 spans 17 amino acids. The CDR3 loop reads CASSRGWGEPNSYEQYF. CDR3 nucleotides: TGTGCCAGCAGCAGGGGATGGGGGGAGCCGAACTCCTACGAGCAGTACTTC.

J is TRBJ1-1 and V is TRBV28, with unresolved D. Per germline, CDR1 MDHEN and CDR2 SYDVKM. Between the trimmed V and J ends, which lost 6 bases and 6 bases, there was a span of 14 bases. The CDR3 loop spans 13 amino acids. The CDR3 sequence: CASSHTTTAEAFF. CDR3 coding DNA: TGTGCCAGCAGCCATACAACGACCGCTGAAGCTTTCTTT.

The chain couples TRBV20-1 to TRBJ2-3; D may be TRBD1 (6 bases). Germline-derived CDR1 and CDR2 are DFQATT and SNEGSKA (reference sequence). Trimming pared 5 bases from V and 6 bases from J, leaving 9 bases between. The CDR3 has 11 residues. The CDR3 DNA reads TGCAGTGCTCTTAGGGGGGATACGCAGTATTTT. It codes for CSALRGDTQYF.